One sample yielded the 11 T cell receptor beta chains listed below, sequenced in a study of blood T cell repertoires in COVID-19. Profiling relied on immunoSEQ multiplex PCR, and the TCRdb table lists in-frame clones only, not all of them. The sample has more than 250,000 clones, roughly 90% seen once; the top ten hold roughly 6.7%. Sequencing input: peripheral blood. The source is a man between 18 and 29 years old who had recovered from COVID-19.

This sequence joins TRBV11-3 and TRBJ1-1; 7 bases agree with TRBD1. The ends lost 5 bases at V and 6 bases at J; junction bases unmatched: 3. The CDR3 covers 12 residues. The V gene's germline CDR1 is SGHNT and CDR2 YENEEA. CDR3 amino acids: CASSVTGAEAFF. The CDR3 region has the DNA TGTGCCAGCAGCGTCACAGGGGCTGAAGCTTTCTTT.

This chain connects TRBV14 to TRBJ2-7; 7 bases agree with TRBD1. The CDR3 is made up of 15 amino acids. From germline, CDR1 is SGHDN and CDR2 FVKESK. J was trimmed by 2 bases and V by 4 bases; bases with no gene match: 8. The CDR3 nucleotides read TGTGCCAGCAGCCTCCATGAGGGGACAGCCTACGAGCAGTACTTC. As protein: CASSLHEGTAYEQYF. The entire variable domain, with the rest obtained from reference TRBV14 and TRBJ2-7, is as follows: EAGVTQFPSHSVIEKGQTVTLRCDPISGHDNLYWYRRVMGKEIKFLLHFVKESKQDESGMPNNRFLAERTGGTYSTLKVQPAELEDSGVYFCASSLHEGTAYEQYFGPGTRLTVT.

The chain combines TRBV15 with TRBJ1-5; 11 nucleotides line up with TRBD1. The CDR3 has 15 residues. Germline trimming cut 3 bases from V and 7 bases from J; bases unmatched to any gene: 5. Germline V gene sequence: CDR1 LNHNV, CDR2 YYDKDF (reference sequence). The CDR3, as DNA: TGTGCCACCAGCAGTCCGGGACAGGGGGTCCAGCCCCAGCATTTT. This encodes CATSSPGQGVQPQHF.

The V and J genes are TRBV6-5 and TRBJ1-6, with D perhaps TRBD1 (5 bases). The CDR3 covers 16 residues. Trimming stripped 0 bases from V and 8 bases from J, with 14 bases between. CDR1 is MNHEY, CDR2 SVGAGI, per germline. CDR3 coding DNA: TGTGCCAGCAGTTACTCAATCCCAGGGCAACATTCACCCCTCCACTTT. Its translation is CASSYSIPGQHSPLHF.

The chain recombines TRBV19 with TRBJ1-4, with 9 bases fitting TRBD1. CDR1 and CDR2 from the germline V gene are LNHDA and SQIVND (reference sequence). V lost 3 bases to trimming and J lost 4 bases; unmatched junction nucleotides: 3. The CDR3 consists of 15 residues. The CDR3 here is CASSMGQGFNEKLFF. Here the CDR3 DNA reads TGTGCCAGTAGTATGGGACAGGGATTTAATGAAAAACTGTTTTTT.

The chain combines TRBV5-6 with TRBJ1-1, with 8 bases identical to TRBD1. J lost 5 bases, V lost 2 bases, and 2 bases had no gene match. This CDR3 has 13 amino acids. CDR1 is SGHDT and CDR2 is YYEEEE in the germline V gene. The DNA for the CDR3 is TGTGCCAGCAGCTTAACAGGGGGGACTGAAGCTTTCTTT. Encoded protein: CASSLTGGTEAFF.

The V and J genes are TRBV20-1 and TRBJ1-1; perhaps TRBD1 as D (6 bases). Trimming shortened V by 4 bases and J by 7 bases, and 10 bases separated the two germline ends. From germline, CDR1 is DFQATT and CDR2 SNEGSKA (reference sequence). The CDR3 runs 11 residues. CDR3 sequence (DNA): TGCAGTGCTACAGGACAGATTGAAGCTTTCTTT. It yields the protein CSATGQIEAFF.

This chain links TRBV6-5 with TRBJ2-1; perhaps TRBD1 as D (5 bases). CDR3 length: 14 residues. Germline V gene lookup returns CDR1 MNHEY and CDR2 SVGAGI. Trimming removed 2 bases from V and 6 bases from J, with 11 bases in between. The CDR3 region has the DNA TGTGCCAGCAGTTACGGGGCAGGCGGCAATGAGCAGTTCTTC. Translation: CASSYGAGGNEQFF.

The rearrangement uses TRBV5-1 and TRBJ2-3; a possible D gene is TRBD2 (7 bases). V lost 10 bases and J 2 bases, leaving 17 bases between the germline ends. Per germline, CDR1 SGHRS and CDR2 YFSETQ. CDR3 length: 14 residues. For the CDR3, the DNA is TGCGCCTGCTCCGGGGGGCCCTCCACAGATACGCAGTATTTT. It specifies CACSGGPSTDTQYF.

This clone was recorded once. The CDR3 protein is CASSQEGLGYRLASGNTIYF. The CDR3 DNA sequence: TGTGCCAGCAGCCAAGAGGGGCTTGGGTACAGACTCGCCTCTGGAAACACCATATATTTT. The rearrangement uses TRBV3-1 (or the pseudogene TRBV3-2) and TRBJ1-3; weak D call: TRBD1 (5 bases). CDR1 is LGHDT, CDR2 YNNKEL, per germline (reference sequence). V was pared by 0 bases and J by 0 bases, with 21 bases between. The CDR3 is 20 residues long.

This clone was recorded only once. The rearrangement uses TRBV18 and TRBJ1-5; D gene ambiguous. V lost 1 base, J lost 4 bases, and 8 bases lay in between. This CDR3 contains 14 residues. The germline gives CDR1 KGHSH, CDR2 LQKENI. The CDR3 bases are TGTGCCAGCTCACCACAAGAGCTAAATCAGCCCCAGCATTTT. Translated: CASSPQELNQPQHF.